This is a list of T cell receptor beta chains from one sample in a study of blood T cell repertoires in COVID-19. Some clones are missing from TCRdb's copy, which holds only in-frame ones; the method was immunoSEQ multiplex PCR. The profile shows roughly 33,000 clones, over 90% of them singletons. Input material: peripheral blood. These receptors originate from a human donor in a cohort sampled during active COVID-19. Each CDR3 is given with its conserved first and last residue. D genes are given only for firm matches. Rows may omit the clone size; those that give it use once, few, many or a size class.

clone size,J gene,D gene,V gene,CDR3 protein,CDR3 DNA
NA,TRBJ2-3,NA,TRBV7-9,CASSLAQGDSDTQYF,TGTGCCAGCAGCTTAGCCCAAGGCGACAGCGATACGCAGTATTTT
NA,TRBJ1-2,NA,TRBV28,CASSPGVLIYGYTF,TGTGCCAGCAGTCCGGGGGTTTTGATCTATGGCTACACCTTC
NA,TRBJ2-7,TRBD1,TRBV27,CASSIAGTGRPEQYF,TGTGCCAGCAGTATCGCCGGGACAGGGCGACCCGAGCAGTACTTC
NA,TRBJ2-1,NA,TRBV7-9,CASSLDPGIDEQFF,TGTGCCAGCAGCTTAGATCCGGGGATTGATGAGCAGTTCTTC
once,TRBJ1-1,TRBD1,TRBV6-5,CASGWTGRFAEAFF,TGTGCCAGCGGATGGACAGGGCGGTTCGCTGAAGCTTTCTTT
few,TRBJ2-2,NA,TRBV3-1/TRBV3-2,CASSQDGSPTFLFF,TGTGCCAGCAGCCAAGATGGTAGTCCAACGTTTCTGTTTTTT
NA,TRBJ1-1,TRBD1,TRBV2,CASRGQGNTEAFF,TGTGCCAGCCGGGGACAGGGGAACACTGAAGCTTTCTTT
NA,TRBJ2-7,NA,TRBV7-9,CASSQTGRFGYEQYF,TGTGCCAGCAGCCAGACAGGGAGGTTTGGGTACGAGCAGTACTTC
NA,TRBJ1-1,TRBD1,TRBV5-4,CASSLSGQGFMNTEAFF,TGTGCCAGCAGCCTGAGTGGACAGGGATTTATGAACACTGAAGCTTTCTTT
NA,TRBJ1-1,TRBD1,TRBV11-2,CASSSDRANTEAFF,TGTGCCAGCAGCTCCGACAGGGCGAACACTGAAGCTTTCTTT
NA,TRBJ1-1,NA,TRBV28,CASSLRETEAFF,TGTGCCAGCAGTTTAAGGGAGACTGAAGCTTTCTTT
NA,TRBJ1-1,NA,TRBV30,CALWTGMNTEAFF,TGTGCCCTATGGACGGGGATGAACACTGAAGCTTTCTTT
NA,TRBJ2-7,TRBD1,TRBV11-3,CASSWGGDRGYEQYF,TGTGCCAGCAGCTGGGGAGGGGACAGGGGCTACGAGCAGTACTTC
once,TRBJ1-4,TRBD1,TRBV2,CASSPDRGREKLFF,TGTGCCAGCAGCCCGGACAGGGGGCGTGAAAAACTGTTTTTT
NA,TRBJ2-3,NA,TRBV9,CASSVGGGADTQYF,TGTGCCAGCAGCGTAGGGGGGGGCGCAGATACGCAGTATTTT
NA,TRBJ1-2,NA,TRBV30,CAWRTGGSPYGYTF,TGTGCCTGGAGAACTGGGGGGAGCCCCTATGGCTACACCTTC
NA,TRBJ2-3,TRBD2,TRBV19,CATRLARFTDTQYF,TGTGCCACAAGACTAGCGAGATTCACAGATACGCAGTATTTT
NA,TRBJ2-7,TRBD1,TRBV5-6,CASSSGTAEQYF,TGTGCCAGCAGCTCCGGGACAGCCGAGCAGTACTTC
NA,TRBJ1-3,TRBD1,TRBV10-1,CASPPGQGRSTIYF,TGCGCCAGCCCACCCGGACAGGGAAGGAGCACCATATATTTT
NA,TRBJ2-1,NA,TRBV15,CATSRKTAGAYNEQFF,TGTGCCACCAGCAGAAAAACGGCAGGGGCCTACAATGAGCAGTTCTTC
few,TRBJ2-7,TRBD2,TRBV11-3,CASSTGGEKQYF,TGTGCCAGCAGCACTGGGGGGGAAAAGCAGTACTTC
NA,TRBJ2-1,TRBD2,TRBV5-1,CASSLGGSSYNEQFF,TGCGCCAGCAGCTTGGGCGGGAGCTCCTACAATGAGCAGTTCTTC
NA,TRBJ2-7,NA,TRBV10-3,CATGAQGPSLYEQYF,TGTGCCACAGGGGCCCAAGGACCCTCTCTCTACGAGCAGTACTTC
NA,TRBJ2-2,TRBD1,TRBV30,CAWGQGGTGELFF,TGTGCCTGGGGACAGGGGGGCACCGGGGAGCTGTTTTTT
NA,TRBJ2-1,TRBD2,TRBV27,CASSFLASSGGVEQFF,TGTGCCAGCAGTTTCCTGGCCTCGAGCGGGGGGGTCGAGCAGTTCTTC
NA,TRBJ2-7,NA,TRBV5-1,CASSETTYRDYEQYF,TGCGCCAGCAGCGAAACAACATACAGGGACTACGAGCAGTACTTC
NA,TRBJ1-1,NA,TRBV13,CASGGDEMNTEAFF,TGTGCCAGCGGGGGCGACGAAATGAACACTGAAGCTTTCTTT
NA,TRBJ1-4,NA,TRBV3-1/TRBV3-2,CASSPRRWATNEKLFF,TGTGCCAGCAGCCCGCGGAGATGGGCAACTAATGAAAAACTGTTTTTT
NA,TRBJ2-3,TRBD2,TRBV7-9,CASSSRAGEADTQYF,TGTGCCAGCAGCTCCCGAGCGGGAGAAGCAGATACGCAGTATTTT
NA,TRBJ2-1,TRBD2,TRBV15,CATSRGTSGSAYNEQFF,TGTGCCACCAGCAGAGGGACTAGCGGGAGTGCCTACAATGAGCAGTTCTTC
once,TRBJ1-6,NA,TRBV25-1,CASSATYTGPGSPLHF,TGTGCCAGCAGTGCCACCTATACAGGGCCAGGGTCACCCCTCCACTTT
NA,TRBJ1-3,NA,TRBV11-3,CASSSGASGNTIYF,TGTGCCAGCAGCTCTGGGGCGTCTGGAAACACCATATATTTT
NA,TRBJ1-1,NA,TRBV3-1/TRBV3-2,CASSPTGQNTEAFF,TGTGCCAGCAGCCCCACGGGACAGAACACTGAAGCTTTCTTT
NA,TRBJ1-4,TRBD1,TRBV19,CASTLGQGTNEKLFF,TGTGCCAGCACCCTCGGACAGGGAACTAATGAAAAACTGTTTTTT
few,TRBJ1-6,NA,TRBV15,CATSEQGDYNSPLHF,TGTGCCACCAGCGAACAGGGAGACTATAATTCACCCCTCCACTTT
NA,TRBJ2-7,TRBD2,TRBV4-2,CASSQSEGLPYEQYF,TGTGCCAGCAGCCAAAGTGAGGGACTACCCTACGAGCAGTACTTC
NA,TRBJ1-5,NA,TRBV11-2,CASSLDDGASQPQHF,TGTGCCAGCAGCTTAGACGATGGGGCTAGTCAGCCCCAGCATTTT
NA,TRBJ2-2,NA,TRBV3-1/TRBV3-2,CASSPRVQTGELFF,TGTGCCAGCAGCCCGCGGGTTCAGACCGGGGAGCTGTTTTTT
NA,TRBJ1-2,NA,TRBV11-2,CASSPFWGRDISGYTF,TGTGCCAGCAGCCCATTCTGGGGCAGGGACATCTCTGGCTACACCTTC
NA,TRBJ2-7,NA,TRBV6-2/TRBV6-3,CASSYKGRGLGYEQYF,TGTGCCAGCAGTTACAAAGGCAGGGGCCTAGGGTACGAGCAGTACTTC
once,TRBJ1-4,NA,TRBV5-4,CASSPGGWDNEKLFF,TGTGCCAGCAGCCCCGGAGGCTGGGATAATGAAAAACTGTTTTTT
NA,TRBJ1-4,NA,TRBV30,CAWRSATNEKLFF,TGTGCCTGGAGGTCGGCAACTAATGAAAAACTGTTTTTT
NA,TRBJ2-7,TRBD1,TRBV11-3,CASSYGQGEQYF,TGTGCCAGCAGCTACGGACAGGGCGAGCAGTACTTC
medium-sized,TRBJ1-1,NA,TRBV5-1,CASAFRGNTEAFF,TGCGCCAGCGCCTTTCGAGGGAACACTGAAGCTTTCTTT
NA,TRBJ2-7,NA,TRBV2,CASIASGVYEQYF,TGTGCCAGCATCGCTTCGGGAGTCTACGAGCAGTACTTC
NA,TRBJ1-4,TRBD1,TRBV13,CASSRRQGGTTNEKLFF,TGTGCCAGCAGCCGCCGACAGGGGGGAACTACTAATGAAAAACTGTTTTTT
NA,TRBJ2-1,TRBD1,TRBV19,CASSATGVNEQFF,TGTGCCAGTAGTGCCACAGGGGTAAATGAGCAGTTCTTC
NA,TRBJ1-1,NA,TRBV3-1/TRBV3-2,CASSQDIVQGANTEAFF,TGTGCCAGCAGCCAAGATATAGTGCAGGGCGCGAACACTGAAGCTTTCTTT
once,TRBJ2-5,TRBD2,TRBV11-2,CASSLYAGGPLETQYF,TGTGCCAGCAGCTTGTATGCGGGGGGGCCTCTTGAGACCCAGTACTTC
NA,TRBJ2-2,TRBD2,TRBV6-1,CASSKELAGGIGELFF,TGTGCCAGCAGTAAAGAACTAGCGGGGGGGATCGGGGAGCTGTTTTTT
NA,TRBJ2-7,TRBD1,TRBV5-6,CASSLQGGYEQYF,TGTGCCAGCAGCTTACAGGGGGGTTACGAGCAGTACTTC
NA,TRBJ2-1,TRBD2,TRBV9,CASSPGLVIDEQFF,TGTGCCAGCAGCCCCGGACTAGTGATCGATGAGCAGTTCTTC
NA,TRBJ2-3,NA,TRBV13,CASSLQNSPTDTQYF,TGTGCCAGCAGCTTACAAAACAGCCCCACAGATACGCAGTATTTT
NA,TRBJ1-5,NA,TRBV30,CAWSVGGYQPQHF,TGTGCCTGGAGTGTGGGGGGATATCAGCCCCAGCATTTT